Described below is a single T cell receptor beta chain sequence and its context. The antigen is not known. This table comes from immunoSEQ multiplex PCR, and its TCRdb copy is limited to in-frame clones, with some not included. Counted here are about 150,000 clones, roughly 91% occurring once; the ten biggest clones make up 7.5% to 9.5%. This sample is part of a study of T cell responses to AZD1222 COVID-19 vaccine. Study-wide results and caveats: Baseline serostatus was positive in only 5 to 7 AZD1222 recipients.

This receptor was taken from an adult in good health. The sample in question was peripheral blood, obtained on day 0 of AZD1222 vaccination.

The CDR3 nucleotides read TGTGCCAGCAGCTTTTTGCCGGTGGGACTGAACACCGGGGAGCTGTTTTTT. It is translated as CASSFLPVGLNTGELFF. The chain couples TRBV12-1 to TRBJ2-2; the tabulated D call, TRBD2, remains unverified against the DNA. TRBV12-1 is a pseudogene segment. This CDR3 has 17 amino acids.